This TCR beta chain is drawn from a study of blood T cell repertoires in COVID-19. As for the study in general: Acute-phase and convalescent COVID-19 samples originated in the United States, Italy and Spain. Nucleic acid was either cDNA or gDNA, and it came from T cells, B-cell-depleted T cells, or PBMCs.

Original handling: Estimation of nucleated cell counts relied on the amplification of reference gene primers. TCRdb's table, derived via immunoSEQ multiplex PCR, lists solely in-frame clones and lacks some. V and J calls and clone size follow that table, whereas D and trimming were derived from the DNA. The sample has under 150,000 clones, approximately 88% seen once. V was clipped by 4 bases and J by 5 bases; unmatched bases: 9. The germline gives CDR1 SGHDT, CDR2 YYEEEE. CDR3 size: 15 residues. The source material was peripheral blood. This sequence was found in a woman at least 80 years old with acute or convalescent COVID-19. The rearrangement joins TRBV5-6 to TRBJ1-5; 7 bases map to TRBD1. In DNA form, the CDR3 reads TGTGCCAGCAGCAGAAGCGGACAGGTTCATCAGCCCCAGCATTTT. This translates into CASSRSGQVHQPQHF. The variable domain in full, completed from reference TRBV5-6 and TRBJ1-5, reads DAGVTQSPTHLIKTRGQQVTLRCSPKSGHDTVSWYQQALGQGPQFIFQYYEEEERQRGNFPDRFSGHQFPNYSSELNVNALLLGDSALYLCASSRSGQVHQPQHFGDGTRLSIL.